These 23 T cell receptor beta chains share one sample of origin, sequenced in a study of blood T cell repertoires in COVID-19. Repertoires were generated with immunoSEQ multiplex PCR, while TCRdb's copy carries only in-frame clones and drops some. The table includes about 240,000 clones, about 68% detected once. The sequencing sample was made of peripheral blood. The receptors come from a woman of 80 years or more with acute or convalescent COVID-19.

The CDR3 protein is CASSLGQAYGYTF. CDR3 in DNA: TGTGCCAGCAGCTTAGGTCAGGCGTATGGCTACACCTTC. The J gene is TRBJ1-2, the V gene TRBV11-2; D gene uncertain. CDR1 is SGHAT, CDR2 FQNNGV, per germline. Trimming left V 1 base short and J 5 bases short, with 8 bases between. The length of the CDR3 is 13 residues.

The V call is TRBV5-1, the J call TRBJ2-6; a possible D gene is TRBD1 (5 bases). The ends were cut back, 0 bases at V and 4 bases at J, with 14 bases in the middle. CDR1 is SGHRS, CDR2 YFSETQ, per germline. This CDR3 is 17 amino acids long. The CDR3 nucleotides are TGCGCCAGCAGCTTGGAGGGCAGGGCTTCCGGGGCCAACGTCCTGACTTTC. Translating gives CASSLEGRASGANVLTF.

The chain has TRBV25-1 and TRBJ2-5; 9 bases agree with TRBD2. Germline loops: CDR1 MGHDK, CDR2 SYGVNS. The length of the CDR3 is 18 residues. The V segment lost 3 bases and the J segment 4 bases; nucleotides outside the gene matches: 15. Here the CDR3 reads CASSDARRGGALRETQYF. The CDR3 bases are TGTGCCAGCAGTGATGCCCGTCGCGGGGGGGCCTTACGAGAGACCCAGTACTTC.

This clone was recorded a few times. The chain uses TRBV5-1 and TRBJ1-2, with 8 bases that match TRBD1. CDR3 length: 14 amino acids. Germline values: CDR1 SGHRS, CDR2 YFSETQ. With V trimmed by 3 bases and J by 2 bases, 3 bases remained unmatched. The CDR3 coding sequence is TGCGCCAGCAGCTCGACAGGGGACAACTATGGCTACACCTTC. This gives the protein CASSSTGDNYGYTF.

V usage is TRBV7-2 and J usage is TRBJ1-2, with D tentatively TRBD1 (6 bases). CDR3 length equals 15 residues. The germline V gene encodes CDR1 SGHTA and CDR2 FQGNSA. With 5 bases removed from V and 2 bases from J, the gap between germline ends came to 15 bases. The CDR3 DNA reads as TGTGCCAGCAGCATCTACCTCGGACAGAACTATGGCTACACCTTC. Translating it yields CASSIYLGQNYGYTF.

V is TRBV15 and J is TRBJ1-5, with D possibly matching TRBD1 (5 bases). The CDR3 spans 16 residues. The germline V and J ends were trimmed by 1 base and 4 bases, with 14 bases remaining between them. From germline, CDR1 is LNHNV and CDR2 YYDKDF (reference sequence). CDR3 in amino acids: CATSRATDRINQPQHF. The CDR3 DNA is TGTGCCACCAGCAGAGCTACAGACAGAATTAATCAGCCCCAGCATTTT. The full variable domain, its missing parts supplied by reference TRBV15 and TRBJ1-5, is DAMVIQNPRYQVTQFGKPVTLSCSQTLNHNVMYWYQQKSSQAPKLLFHYYDKDFNNEADTPDNFQSRRPNTSFCFLDIRSPGLGDTAMYLCATSRATDRINQPQHFGDGTRLSIL.

CDR3 residues: CASSPMGQGVTGELFF. As DNA, the CDR3 is TGTGCCAGCTCACCCATGGGACAGGGAGTGACCGGGGAGCTGTTTTTT. The chain carries TRBV18 and TRBJ2-2, with 9 bases that match TRBD1. CDR3 size: 16 residues. J was trimmed by 5 bases and V by 3 bases; bases with no gene match: 7. Germline lookup yields CDR1 KGHSH and CDR2 LQKENI.

The chain combines TRBV5-1 with TRBJ1-1; TRBD1 matches at 7 bases. J lost 1 base, V lost 4 bases, and 7 bases had no gene match. The CDR3 length is 15 residues. Germline loops: CDR1 SGHRS, CDR2 YFSETQ. CDR3 nucleotide sequence: TGCGCCAGCAGCGCGGAAACAGGGGAGAACACTGAAGCTTTCTTT. Its protein is CASSAETGENTEAFF.

In this sample, this clone turned up once. The chain employs TRBV7-9 and TRBJ2-1, with TRBD2 matching over 9 bases. Germline V gene sequence: CDR1 SEHNR, CDR2 FQNEAQ (reference sequence). This CDR3 has 18 residues. The J segment lost 4 bases and the V segment lost 4 bases, leaving 14 bases of the junction unmatched. Here the CDR3 DNA reads TGTGCCAGCAGCTACCCCCGACTAGCGGCGACCGGGTACAATGAGCAGTTCTTC. This encodes CASSYPRLAATGYNEQFF. The full variable domain, completed using reference TRBV7-9 and TRBJ2-1, is DTGVSQNPRHKITKRGQNVTFRCDPISEHNRLYWYRQTLGQGPEFLTYFQNEAQLEKSRLLSDRFSAERPKGSFSTLEIQRTEQGDSAMYLCASSYPRLAATGYNEQFFGPGTRLTVL.

On this clone itself: This sample includes further DNA sequences coding for the same CDR3. V gene TRBV7-2 combines with J gene TRBJ2-5; 16 bases match TRBD2. Unmatched junction bases numbered 6, after V lost 6 bases and J lost 5 bases. This CDR3 is built from 16 residues. Germline V gene lookup returns CDR1 SGHTA and CDR2 FQGNSA. The CDR3, as DNA: TGTGCCAGCAGTCCGGGACTAGCGGGGGGGCAGGAGACCCAGTACTTC. Encoded protein: CASSPGLAGGQETQYF. Full variable domain (rest looked up from reference TRBV7-2 and TRBJ2-5): GAGVSQSPSNKVTEKGKDVELRCDPISGHTALYWYRQSLGQGLEFLIYFQGNSAPDKSGLPSDRFSAERTGGSVSTLTIQRTQQEDSAVYLCASSPGLAGGQETQYFGPGTRLLVL.

The V and J genes are TRBV11-2 and TRBJ1-4; the D is unclear. Trimming left V 3 bases short and J 7 bases short, with 15 bases between. CDR1 is SGHAT, CDR2 FQNNGV, per germline. The CDR3 is made up of 15 amino acids. The CDR3 DNA reads TGTGCCAGCAGCTTGGGTATGGAGGGTTTTGAAAAACTGTTTTTT. Protein sequence: CASSLGMEGFEKLFF.

This chain uses TRBV29-1 with TRBJ2-3; D gene uncertain. The V end lost 7 bases, the J end lost 2 bases, and 13 bases lay between the germline ends. Germline V gene sequence: CDR1 SQVTM, CDR2 ANQGSEA. This CDR3 contains 13 residues. The CDR3 is CSAEPQLTDTQYF. The CDR3 DNA sequence: TGCAGCGCGGAACCACAGCTCACAGATACGCAGTATTTT.

The J gene is TRBJ2-1, the V gene TRBV6-5; 7 positions agree with TRBD1. Per the germline V gene, CDR1 is MNHEY and CDR2 is SVGAGI. CDR3 length: 16 residues. The ends lost 0 bases at V and 7 bases at J; junction bases unmatched: 9. The CDR3 loop reads CASSYSARQGRNEQFF. Written as DNA, the CDR3 is TGTGCCAGCAGTTACTCGGCGAGACAGGGACGGAATGAGCAGTTCTTC.

The chain recombines TRBV3-1 (or the pseudogene TRBV3-2) with TRBJ2-1; a possible D gene is TRBD2 (5 bases). There are 17 residues in the CDR3. Germline V gives CDR1 LGHDT, CDR2 YNNKEL (reference sequence). The germline V and J ends were trimmed by 2 bases and 4 bases, with 18 bases remaining between them. CDR3 protein: CASSQRPLDRVYNEQFF. CDR3 nucleotides: TGTGCCAGCAGCCAACGCCCACTAGATCGGGTGTACAATGAGCAGTTCTTC.

The sample holds a few counts of this clone. The chain employs TRBV9 and TRBJ1-1, with D possibly being TRBD1 (6 bases). Trimming pared 0 bases from V and 8 bases from J, leaving 11 bases between. Germline loops: CDR1 SGDLS, CDR2 YYNGEE. The CDR3 totals 13 residues. CDR3 in amino acids: CASSVVDRGEAFF. Written as DNA, the CDR3 is TGTGCCAGCAGCGTAGTTGATAGGGGGGAAGCTTTCTTT.

The V gene is TRBV7-2, the J gene TRBJ1-5; 10 nucleotides match TRBD1. Germline V CDR1 and CDR2: SGHTA, FQGNSA. The CDR3 is 15 residues long. V lost 1 base, J lost 6 bases, and 3 bases stayed unmatched. The CDR3 sequence is CASSLVTGGVQPQHF. The CDR3 DNA sequence: TGTGCCAGCAGCTTAGTGACAGGGGGCGTTCAGCCCCAGCATTTT.

The chain recombines TRBV5-1 with TRBJ2-2; D not certain. CDR3 length equals 12 residues. V lost 4 bases and J 2 bases, leaving 3 bases between the germline ends. Per the germline V gene, CDR1 is SGHRS and CDR2 is YFSETQ. The DNA for the CDR3 is TGCGCCAGCAGCCTTAACACCGGGGAGCTGTTTTTT. Translation: CASSLNTGELFF.

This chain connects TRBV5-4 to TRBJ1-2; the match to TRBD1 covers 9 bases. After removal of 4 bases from V and 8 bases from J, the junction contained 21 bases not matched to a gene. The germline V gene encodes CDR1 SGHNT and CDR2 YYREEE (reference sequence). The CDR3 length is 18 residues. The CDR3 DNA follows: TGTGCCAGCAGCCAGGCGAGCAGAGTCGGGACAGGGAAGGAGGGCTACACCTTC. This sequence encodes CASSQASRVGTGKEGYTF.

The rearrangement uses TRBV9 and TRBJ2-1; 11 bases agree with TRBD2. The germline CDR1 and CDR2 sequences are SGDLS and YYNGEE. The CDR3 covers 15 residues. Trimming at V came to 3 bases and at J to 4 bases, leaving 3 bases not matched to a gene. The CDR3 sequence: CASSEGLAAYNEQFF. Written as DNA, the CDR3 is TGTGCCAGCAGCGAGGGACTAGCGGCTTACAATGAGCAGTTCTTC.

For the CDR3, the DNA is TGTGCCAGCAGTTCCACAGGGAACTCCTACAATGAGCAGTTCTTC. Residues: CASSSTGNSYNEQFF. The chain has TRBV27 and TRBJ2-1; maybe TRBD1 (6 bases). Trimming stripped 4 bases from V and 0 bases from J, with 10 bases between. Germline V lookup: CDR1 MNHEY, CDR2 SMNVEV (reference sequence). The CDR3 sequence is 15 residues long.

The gene calls are TRBV2 and TRBJ2-2, with D maybe TRBD1 (5 bases). V was shortened by 6 bases and J by 0 bases, with 11 bases between the two germline ends. Germline assignment: CDR1 SNHLY and CDR2 FYNNEI. CDR3 length: 15 amino acids. The CDR3 reads CASSPDRTNTGELFF. CDR3 bases: TGTGCCAGCAGCCCTGACAGAACGAACACCGGGGAGCTGTTTTTT.

The V call is TRBV2, the J call TRBJ2-3; TRBD2 aligns across 9 bases. V shed 8 bases and J 6 bases; nucleotides not matched to a gene: 12. The V gene's germline CDR1 is SNHLY and CDR2 FYNNEI. This CDR3 has 15 amino acids. In nucleotides, the CDR3 is TGTGCCAGCCACGGCGGCGGGAGGGCCCTGGATACGCAGTATTTT. The encoded protein is CASHGGGRALDTQYF.

This clone showed up many times. The chain combines TRBV10-1 with TRBJ2-7; 14 bases are shared with TRBD2. CDR1 WNHNN and CDR2 SYGVQD come from the germline V gene (reference sequence). Trimming cost V 9 bases and J 3 bases; bases outside gene matches: 1. The length of the CDR3 is 13 residues. In nucleotides, the CDR3 is TGCGCCAGTGGGACTAGCGGGAGCTACGAGCAGTACTTC. It yields the protein CASGTSGSYEQYF.